Presented here are 17 T cell receptor beta chains from one specimen sequenced in a study of T cell changes during pregnancy in multiple sclerosis. Some clones are missing from TCRdb's copy, which holds only in-frame ones; the method was immunoSEQ multiplex PCR. The sample contains fewer than 50,000 clones, approximately 92% of which appear only once. The source was CD8+ T cells from peripheral blood mononuclear cells, collected in the third trimester of pregnancy. All receptors derive from a female donor with multiple sclerosis, enrolled in a pregnancy study.

This chain joins TRBV7-9 and TRBJ1-4; 10 bases match TRBD1. Germline lookup yields CDR1 SEHNR and CDR2 FQNEAQ (reference sequence). V was pared by 4 bases and J by 0 bases, with 5 bases of the junction left unmatched. The CDR3 contains 17 residues. The CDR3 bases are TGTGCCAGCAGCTGGTTGGGGACAGGGGCAACTAATGAAAAACTGTTTTTT. The encoded protein is CASSWLGTGATNEKLFF. The entire variable domain, with the rest obtained from reference TRBV7-9 and TRBJ1-4, is as follows: DTGVSQNPRHKITKRGQNVTFRCDPISEHNRLYWYRQTLGQGPEFLTYFQNEAQLEKSRLLSDRFSAERPKGSFSTLEIQRTEQGDSAMYLCASSWLGTGATNEKLFFGSGTQLSVL.

The V and J genes are TRBV7-9 and TRBJ2-3; D is perhaps TRBD2 (5 bases). The ends were cut back, 5 bases at V and 4 bases at J, with 16 bases in the middle. This CDR3 comprises 15 residues. Germline lookup yields CDR1 SEHNR and CDR2 FQNEAQ (reference sequence). CDR3 bases: TGTGCCAGCAGCCCCCCGCTAGCAGACGCAGATACGCAGTATTTT. Translated, it gives CASSPPLADADTQYF.

The chain combines TRBV6-1 with TRBJ2-5, with no clear D. The J call is in doubt because the DNA end fits TRBJ2-7 better. This CDR3 has 11 residues. CDR1 and CDR2 from the germline V gene are MNHNS and SASEGT. The CDR3 is CASSSWYEQYF. The CDR3 DNA reads TGTGCCAGCAGTAGTTGGTACGAGCAGTACTTC.

The chain uses TRBV6-4 and TRBJ2-2, with D maybe TRBD2 (6 bases). CDR1 MRHNA and CDR2 SNTAGT come from the germline V gene. V gave up 4 bases and J gave up 3 bases, with 9 bases separating them. The CDR3 is made up of 14 amino acids. The CDR3 sequence is CASSGGVDTGELFF. CDR3 DNA sequence: TGTGCCAGCAGTGGCGGGGTGGACACCGGGGAGCTGTTTTTT.

This chain links TRBV29-1 with TRBJ2-3, with TRBD2 identical over 14 bases. The CDR3 consists of 15 residues. Germline V lookup: CDR1 SQVTM, CDR2 ANQGSEA. J lost 5 bases, V lost 7 bases, and 8 bases had no gene match. The CDR3 DNA reads as TGCAGCGCCAGACTAGCGGGAGGGCCAAAAGATACGCAGTATTTT. Translated, it gives CSARLAGGPKDTQYF.

The chain has TRBV5-5 and TRBJ2-1; 8 bases fit TRBD2. J gave up 7 bases and V 3 bases, and 6 bases lay outside the gene matches. The CDR3 runs 14 residues. Germline CDR1 and CDR2: SGHKS and YYEKEE (reference sequence). The CDR3: CASSSGTSYNEQFF. In DNA form, the CDR3 reads TGTGCCAGCAGCTCCGGGACTAGTTATAATGAGCAGTTCTTC.

V gene TRBV27 combines with J gene TRBJ2-5; tentative D call: TRBD2 (5 bases). This CDR3 is 16 amino acids long. Trimming stripped 2 bases from V and 2 bases from J, with 15 bases between. Germline loops: CDR1 MNHEY, CDR2 SMNVEV (reference sequence). CDR3 protein: CASSLRIGERQETQYF. CDR3 bases: TGTGCCAGCAGTTTAAGGATCGGGGAGCGGCAAGAGACCCAGTACTTC.

Only one count was recorded for this clone. The rearrangement joins TRBV29-1 to TRBJ2-1; a weak D match, TRBD2 (5 bases). Germline V gene sequence: CDR1 SQVTM, CDR2 ANQGSEA. The CDR3 has 16 residues. Trimming stripped 0 bases from V and 4 bases from J, with 16 bases between. CDR3 nucleotide sequence: TGCAGCGTTGAAGATGGGAGTAGGGAGAATTACAATGAGCAGTTCTTC. Translating gives CSVEDGSRENYNEQFF.

The chain joins TRBV7-9 to TRBJ2-7; tentative D call: TRBD1 (5 bases). V was shortened by 4 bases and J by 4 bases, with 14 bases between the two germline ends. This CDR3 is 14 amino acids long. In germline, CDR1 is SEHNR, CDR2 FQNEAQ (reference sequence). The CDR3: CASSSSRGWYEQYF. Here the CDR3 DNA reads TGTGCCAGCAGCTCCTCAAGGGGCTGGTACGAGCAGTACTTC.

J is TRBJ2-2 and V is TRBV28; TRBD2 matches 7 bases. Germline loops: CDR1 MDHEN, CDR2 SYDVKM. The CDR3 contains 21 residues. J lost 2 bases, V lost 6 bases, and 24 bases had no gene match. The CDR3 DNA is TGTGCCAGCAGCTACGGACTAGACTCGTTGAGGGTGAGGGCTAACACCGGGGAGCTGTTTTTT. Translation: CASSYGLDSLRVRANTGELFF.

V gene TRBV5-1 combines with J gene TRBJ2-1; TRBD2 matches at 14 bases. The CDR3 extends over 18 amino acids. Germline trimming cut 4 bases from V and 6 bases from J; bases unmatched to any gene: 12. Germline V gives CDR1 SGHRS, CDR2 YFSETQ. For the CDR3, the DNA is TGCGCCAGCAGCCCCGGACTAGCGGGAGGCCCTTGGGGCAATGAGCAGTTCTTC. Residues: CASSPGLAGGPWGNEQFF.

This clone was counted once. V usage is TRBV13 and J usage is TRBJ2-5; D is possibly TRBD2 (5 bases). Trimming pared 4 bases from V and 1 base from J, leaving 10 bases between. The CDR3 consists of 14 residues. Germline loops: CDR1 PRHDT, CDR2 FYEKMQ (reference sequence). As DNA, the CDR3 is TGTGCCAGCAGCTCCGGGAACGTCCAAGAGACCCAGTACTTC. Translating it yields CASSSGNVQETQYF.

The V call is TRBV4-3, the J call TRBJ1-1, with D uncertain. Looked up from germline, CDR1 is LGHNA and CDR2 is YSLEER. Trimming left V 2 bases short and J 0 bases short, with 13 bases between. The CDR3 runs to 16 residues. The CDR3 region is CASSQLRTGVNTEAFF. Here the CDR3 DNA reads TGCGCCAGCAGCCAACTCCGGACGGGAGTGAACACTGAAGCTTTCTTT.

This clone has more than one count but fewer than ten. CDR3 in DNA: TGTGCCAGCAGCGGGACTAGCGGGTCTCCAGATACGCAGTATTTT. Translating gives CASSGTSGSPDTQYF. This rearrangement joins TRBV7-2 to TRBJ2-3, with TRBD2 identical over 12 bases. This CDR3 has 15 residues. Germline trimming cut 5 bases from V and 4 bases from J; bases unmatched to any gene: 4. Germline V gene lookup returns CDR1 SGHTA and CDR2 FQGNSA.

The V gene is TRBV14, the J gene TRBJ2-7, with a possible D match to TRBD2 (6 bases). The ends were cut back, 4 bases at V and 4 bases at J, with 14 bases in the middle. CDR3 size: 14 residues. Germline loops: CDR1 SGHDN, CDR2 FVKESK. CDR3 amino acids: CASSPGAGPYEQYF. CDR3 coding DNA: TGTGCCAGCAGCCCCGGAGCGGGCCCATACGAGCAGTACTTC.

The V and J genes are TRBV30 and TRBJ1-3; the D gene is possibly TRBD1 (5 bases). Trimming took 2 bases from V and 6 from J, leaving 11 bases between them. The CDR3 contains 13 residues. Germline CDR1 and CDR2: GTSNPN and SVGIG (reference sequence). The CDR3 is CAWSLGGANTIYF. For the CDR3, the DNA is TGTGCCTGGAGTCTGGGTGGGGCAAACACCATATATTTT.

The V call is TRBV19, the J call TRBJ2-1; possibly TRBD2 for D (5 bases). Germline V gene data show CDR1 as LNHDA and CDR2 as SQIVND (reference sequence). The CDR3 is 15 amino acids. With 3 bases removed from V and 2 bases from J, the gap between germline ends came to 11 bases. CDR3 in amino acids: CASSIDREAYNEQFF. CDR3 coding DNA: TGTGCCAGTAGTATTGATCGGGAAGCCTACAATGAGCAGTTCTTC.